This T cell receptor (beta chain) was captured in a study of blood T cell repertoires in COVID-19. TCRdb keeps only in-frame clones here, not all; method: immunoSEQ multiplex PCR. The data contain 62,000 or so clones, roughly 78% of them seen just once; the ten biggest clones take up 14%. Trimming removed 6 bases from V and 6 bases from J; junction bases left unmatched: 7. CDR1 and CDR2 (germline): LNHDA, SQIVND (reference sequence). The CDR3 spans 13 residues. The sequence derives from a man between 60 and 75 years old with COVID-19, enrolled during active disease. The chain has TRBV19 and TRBJ1-2, with TRBD1 matching over 7 bases. The specimen sequenced was peripheral blood. The CDR3 DNA follows: TGTGCCAGTAGACCTTCAGGGGGTGATGGCTACACCTTC. Protein product: CASRPSGGDGYTF.